Given below is one T cell receptor beta chain in context. In this sample, this clonotype turned up a few times. Its antigen has not been determined. Base qualities are not recorded, but no much larger clone differs from it by a single base. The sample is drawn from a study of spatial heterogeneity in lung cancer (dated by TCRdb to the late 2010s). Study-level background: Beta-chain transcripts were consistently detected in greater numbers than alpha-chain transcripts, which likely reflects a higher abundance of beta-chain transcripts. In the raw uncorrected reads, each unique combination of TCR and UMI appeared more than ten times on average. In non-small cell lung cancer, the study made a quantitative comparison of TCR alpha and beta repertoires among multiple tumor regions, matched nontumor lung and blood. TCR repertoire features were related to nonsynonymous mutation counts determined by whole-exome sequencing of tumor tissue. Both alpha and beta chains were TCR-sequenced in around 230 tumor regions, under 70 matched nontumor lung samples and 45 to 60 PBMC samples obtained at surgery.

Points the paper makes about the study in general: Ubiquitous expanded tumor TCRs were found in blood more often at tumor resection than at routine follow-up. Confirming at a functional level the hypothesis that regional TCRs recognize regional mutations was considered to require additional single-cell paired TCR alpha and beta sequencing.

Preparation of the library involved 5' RACE. Sequencing was performed on a NextSeq 500. To allow correction of PCR and sequencing errors, the TCR library protocol tagged every TCR cDNA molecule with a unique molecular identifier. The authors processed their data as follows. Decombinator tools were used for TCR identification, UMI-based error correction and CDR3 extraction. Expanded TCRs were defined as those above a frequency of 2 per 1,000, corresponding to the top 1% of the tumor frequency distribution. Renyi diversity was calculated using the R vegan package after each repertoire was subsampled 100 times to 5,000 TCRs. To build CDR3 similarity networks, amino acid triplet string-kernel similarity was used, and CDR3s were connected when their pairwise similarity was above 0.82. TCRdb cleaned the public reads at Q25 with fastp, built clones with MiXCR and kept in-frame beta chains. Every CDR3 protein is listed once, alongside the most common genes and DNA of its rows. Here the V and J calls rest on TCRdb's processing, not on the authors' analysis. The sample table holds approximately 40,000 distinct CDR3 sequences, of which 6.5% to 8.5% were seen once. About 26% of the sample is held by the ten biggest clonotypes.

The CDR3 measures 14 amino acids from cysteine to phenylalanine. This entry keeps only the CDR3 DNA: 42 bases, framed from base 1. The germline V gene provides CDR1 SGHTA and CDR2 FQGNSA. The V end loses 7 bases and the J end loses 6 bases, and a stretch of 18 bases separates them. The sample's time point label, in plain terms: sample taken at primary tumor resection. The donors were 70 or so patients from the lung TRACERx cohort who had early-stage, untreated non-small cell lung cancer. For TCR sequencing, whole RNA was extracted from tumor and nontumor lung tissue, or from cryopreserved PBMC samples, and no cell sorting was done. Only patients with enough RNA available from two or more tumor regions were chosen for TCR sequencing.

The sample here was PBMCs, taken at surgery. The sequence derives from a male donor with early-stage non-small cell lung cancer. The chain is encoded by TRBV7-2 joined to TRBJ1-1; too little of a D gene remains to name it. The CDR3 is CASTMGSLRPEAFF. The bases read TGTGCCAGCACCATGGGGTCGTTGAGGCCTGAAGCTTTCTTT.